A selection of T cell receptor beta chains follows, all from one sample in a study of radiation and T cells in renal cell carcinoma. Profiling relied on immunoSEQ multiplex PCR, and the TCRdb table lists in-frame clones only, not all of them. Seen here are about 120,000 clones, roughly four fifths observed once, and the top ten hold roughly 6.2%. The specimen comprised blood, sampled from a patient whose treatment included radiotherapy and nephrectomy. Receptors were obtained from a man aged 50-60 years with renal cell carcinoma. The CDR3 runs from the conserved cysteine through the conserved F or W. A D gene is named only where the DNA matches it firmly. Part of the rows lack a size; the others show once, few, many or a class for expanded clones.

j_call v_call d_call clone_size cdr3_aa cdr3_nt
TRBJ1-6 TRBV18 TRBD1 - CASSPPGGFSPLHF TGTGCCAGCTCACCACCAGGGGGCTTTTCACCCCTCCACTTT
TRBJ2-7 TRBV19 - - CASSTGASYEQYF TGTGCCAGTAGTACAGGGGCCTCCTACGAGCAGTACTTC
TRBJ1-3 TRBV6-5 - - CASSPQLQGGNTIYF TGTGCCAGCAGTCCCCAACTCCAGGGGGGAAACACCATATATTTT
TRBJ2-7 TRBV5-1 - - CASSSSRPGEQYF TGCGCCAGCAGTAGCAGTAGGCCGGGAGAGCAGTACTTC
TRBJ2-5 TRBV7-9 TRBD2 - CASSLGGLASEETQYF TGTGCCAGCAGCTTAGGTGGACTAGCGTCTGAAGAGACCCAGTACTTC
TRBJ2-5 TRBV5-4 - - CASSLGSTPQETQYF TGTGCCAGCAGCTTAGGGTCGACCCCCCAAGAGACCCAGTACTTC
TRBJ2-1 TRBV9 - - CASSVAGAYNEQFF TGTGCCAGCAGCGTAGCGGGGGCCTACAATGAGCAGTTCTTC
TRBJ2-3 TRBV7-6 - - CASSFQMEGRGTDTQYF TGTGCCAGCAGTTTTCAAATGGAGGGCCGAGGCACAGATACGCAGTATTTT
TRBJ2-7 TRBV30 TRBD2 - CAWSAGTSGRTIEQYF TGTGCCTGGAGTGCAGGGACTAGCGGGAGGACTATCGAGCAGTACTTC
TRBJ1-1 TRBV19 TRBD1 few CASSTGQDGNTEAFF TGTGCCAGTAGTACTGGACAGGATGGGAACACTGAAGCTTTCTTT
TRBJ2-7 TRBV5-4 - - CASSLQLGIDEQYF TGTGCCAGCAGCTTGCAGCTCGGCATAGACGAGCAGTACTTC
TRBJ2-7 TRBV10-3 TRBD1 - CAISMDRGDEQYF TGTGCCATCAGTATGGACAGGGGTGACGAGCAGTACTTC
TRBJ1-2 TRBV19 - - CASSIREAYGYTF TGTGCCAGTAGTATCAGGGAGGCCTATGGCTACACCTTC
TRBJ1-6 TRBV19 - - CASRTTGTQDSPLHF TGTGCCAGTAGAACCACCGGGACTCAGGATTCACCCCTCCACTTT
TRBJ2-3 TRBV5-1 - - CASSLTGSAADTQYF TGCGCCAGCAGCTTGACAGGGTCGGCGGCAGATACGCAGTATTTT
TRBJ2-2 TRBV19 TRBD1 - CASSPAGTGTTGELFF TGTGCCAGTAGTCCGGCCGGGACAGGGACCACCGGGGAGCTGTTTTTT
TRBJ2-7 TRBV6-6 TRBD2 once CASRPETSGGYEQYF TGTGCCAGCAGACCCGAGACTAGCGGGGGCTACGAGCAGTACTTC
TRBJ2-7 TRBV10-3 TRBD1 - CAISESGTGGYEQYF TGTGCCATCAGTGAGTCGGGGACAGGGGGGTACGAGCAGTACTTC